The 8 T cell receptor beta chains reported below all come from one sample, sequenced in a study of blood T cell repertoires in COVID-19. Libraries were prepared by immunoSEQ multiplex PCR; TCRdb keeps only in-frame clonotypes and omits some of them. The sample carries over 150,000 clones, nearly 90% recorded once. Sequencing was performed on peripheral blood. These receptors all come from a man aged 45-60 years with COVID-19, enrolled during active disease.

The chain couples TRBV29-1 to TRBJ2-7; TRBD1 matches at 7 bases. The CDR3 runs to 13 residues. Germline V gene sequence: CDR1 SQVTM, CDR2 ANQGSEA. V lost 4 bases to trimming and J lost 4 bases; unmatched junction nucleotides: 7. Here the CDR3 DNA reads TGCAGCGTTGGCCTCGACAGGGCTTACGAGCAGTACTTC. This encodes CSVGLDRAYEQYF.

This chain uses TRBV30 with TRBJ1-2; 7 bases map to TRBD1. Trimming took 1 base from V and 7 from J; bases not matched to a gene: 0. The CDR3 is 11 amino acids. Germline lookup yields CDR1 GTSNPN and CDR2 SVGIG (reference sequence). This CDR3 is CAWSDRGGYTF. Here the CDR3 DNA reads TGTGCCTGGAGTGACAGGGGTGGCTACACCTTC.

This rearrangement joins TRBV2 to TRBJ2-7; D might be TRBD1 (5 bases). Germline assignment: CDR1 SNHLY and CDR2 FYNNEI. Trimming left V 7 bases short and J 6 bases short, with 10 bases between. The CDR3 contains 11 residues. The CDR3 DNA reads TGTGCCAGCACTAGACAGCTCGAGCAGTACTTC. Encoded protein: CASTRQLEQYF.

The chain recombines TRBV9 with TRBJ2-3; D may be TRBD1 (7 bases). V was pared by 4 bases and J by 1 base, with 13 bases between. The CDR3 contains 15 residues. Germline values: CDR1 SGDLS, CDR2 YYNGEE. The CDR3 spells CASSPQGGRTDTQYF. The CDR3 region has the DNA TGTGCCAGCAGCCCTCAGGGGGGTCGCACAGATACGCAGTATTTT.

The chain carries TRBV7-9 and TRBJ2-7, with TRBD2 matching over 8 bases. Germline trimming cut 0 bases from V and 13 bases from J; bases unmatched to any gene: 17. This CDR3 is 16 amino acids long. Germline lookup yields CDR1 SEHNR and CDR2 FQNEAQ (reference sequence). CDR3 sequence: CASSLATGTRPTSPYF. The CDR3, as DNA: TGTGCCAGCAGCTTAGCGACCGGGACTAGGCCCACTTCCCCCTACTTC.

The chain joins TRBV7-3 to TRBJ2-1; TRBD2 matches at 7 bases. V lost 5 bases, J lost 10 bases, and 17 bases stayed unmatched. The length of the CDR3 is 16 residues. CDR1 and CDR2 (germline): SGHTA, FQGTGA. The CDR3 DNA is TGTGCCAGCAGCACAAATCCTTCGAGCGGGGCCGGAGAGCAGTTCTTC. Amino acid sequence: CASSTNPSSGAGEQFF.

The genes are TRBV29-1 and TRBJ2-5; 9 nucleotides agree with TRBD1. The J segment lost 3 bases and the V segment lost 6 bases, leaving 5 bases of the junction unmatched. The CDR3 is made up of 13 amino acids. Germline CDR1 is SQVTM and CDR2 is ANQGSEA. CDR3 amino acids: CSVDRGGEETQYF. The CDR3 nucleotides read TGCAGCGTGGACAGGGGTGGGGAAGAGACCCAGTACTTC.

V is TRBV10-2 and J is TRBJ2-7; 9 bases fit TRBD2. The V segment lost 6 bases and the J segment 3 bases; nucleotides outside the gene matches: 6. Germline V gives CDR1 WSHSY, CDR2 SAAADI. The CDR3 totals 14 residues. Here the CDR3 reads CASRGREGVYEQYF. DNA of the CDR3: TGCGCCAGCAGGGGGCGGGAGGGTGTCTACGAGCAGTACTTC.